This T cell receptor beta chain was sequenced during a study of blood T cell repertoires in COVID-19. Study overall: Spain, Italy and the United States supplied samples that represented acute and convalescent COVID-19. PBMCs, B-cell-depleted T cells, or T cells were the source of the cDNA or gDNA that made up the material.

The CDR3 is 15 amino acids. The ends lost 4 bases at V and 7 bases at J; junction bases unmatched: 10. From germline, CDR1 is SNHLY and CDR2 FYNNEI. Per the authors' pipeline: Estimation of nucleated cell counts was performed using reference gene primer amplification. Libraries were prepared by immunoSEQ multiplex PCR; TCRdb keeps only in-frame clonotypes and omits some of them. V, J and clone size are those of that table, while D and trimming were read from the DNA. Among 190,000 or so clones listed, approximately 90% were seen once. Sequencing was done on a sample of peripheral blood. This sequence originates from a woman under 30 who had recovered from COVID-19. V gene TRBV2 combines with J gene TRBJ2-1; the match to TRBD2 covers 7 bases. CDR3 DNA sequence: TGTGCCAGCAGTGGCGGGGGAATTATTCAGAATGAGCAGTTCTTC. It encodes CASSGGGIIQNEQFF.